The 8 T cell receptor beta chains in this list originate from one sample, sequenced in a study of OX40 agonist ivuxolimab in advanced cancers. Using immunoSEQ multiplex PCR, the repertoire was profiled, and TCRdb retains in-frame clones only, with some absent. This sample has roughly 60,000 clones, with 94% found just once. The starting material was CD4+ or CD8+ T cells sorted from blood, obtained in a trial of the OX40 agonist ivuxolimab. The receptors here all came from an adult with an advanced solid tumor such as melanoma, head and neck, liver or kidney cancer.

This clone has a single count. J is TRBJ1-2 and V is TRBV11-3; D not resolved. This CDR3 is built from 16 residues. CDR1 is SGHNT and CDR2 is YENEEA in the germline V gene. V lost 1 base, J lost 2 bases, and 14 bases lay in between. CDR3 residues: CASSLVSGEANYGYTF. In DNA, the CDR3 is TGTGCCAGCAGCTTAGTCTCGGGAGAAGCGAACTATGGCTACACCTTC.

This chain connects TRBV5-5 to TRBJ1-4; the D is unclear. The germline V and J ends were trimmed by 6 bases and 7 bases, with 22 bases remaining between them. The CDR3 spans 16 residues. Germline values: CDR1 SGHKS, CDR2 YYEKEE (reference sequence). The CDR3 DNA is TGTGCCAGCATCCCCACGTTGGCGGCTTCGGGTGAAAAACTGTTTTTT. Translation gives CASIPTLAASGEKLFF.

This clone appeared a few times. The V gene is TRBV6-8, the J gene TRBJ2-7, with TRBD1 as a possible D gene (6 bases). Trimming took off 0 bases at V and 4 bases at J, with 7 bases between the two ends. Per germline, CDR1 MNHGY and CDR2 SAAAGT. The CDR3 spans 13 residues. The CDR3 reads CASSYSTGYEQYF. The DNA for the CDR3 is TGTGCCAGCAGTTACTCGACAGGATACGAGCAGTACTTC.

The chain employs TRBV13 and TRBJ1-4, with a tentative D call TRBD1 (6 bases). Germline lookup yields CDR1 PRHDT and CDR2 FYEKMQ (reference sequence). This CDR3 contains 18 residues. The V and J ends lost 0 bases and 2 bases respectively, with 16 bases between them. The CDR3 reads CASSLGLGGTGTNEKLFF. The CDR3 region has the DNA TGTGCCAGCAGCTTAGGCCTCGGGGGAACAGGGACTAATGAAAAACTGTTTTTT. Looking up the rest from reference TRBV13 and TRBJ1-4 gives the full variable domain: AAGVIQSPRHLIKEKRETATLKCYPIPRHDTVYWYQQGPGQDPQFLISFYEKMQSDKGSIPDRFSAQQFSDYHSELNMSSLELGDSALYFCASSLGLGGTGTNEKLFFGSGTQLSVL.

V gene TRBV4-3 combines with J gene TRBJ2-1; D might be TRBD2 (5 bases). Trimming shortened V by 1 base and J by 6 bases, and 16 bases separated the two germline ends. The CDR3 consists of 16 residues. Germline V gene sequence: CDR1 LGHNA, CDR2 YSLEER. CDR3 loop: CASSQVALEAPNEQFF. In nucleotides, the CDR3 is TGCGCCAGCAGCCAAGTTGCACTAGAGGCCCCCAATGAGCAGTTCTTC.

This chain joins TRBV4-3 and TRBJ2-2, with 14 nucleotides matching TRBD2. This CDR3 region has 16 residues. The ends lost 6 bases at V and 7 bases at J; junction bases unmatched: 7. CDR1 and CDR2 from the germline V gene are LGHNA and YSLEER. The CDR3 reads CASRGTSGSVIGELFF. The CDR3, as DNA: TGCGCCAGCAGGGGGACTAGCGGGAGCGTTATCGGGGAGCTGTTTTTT.

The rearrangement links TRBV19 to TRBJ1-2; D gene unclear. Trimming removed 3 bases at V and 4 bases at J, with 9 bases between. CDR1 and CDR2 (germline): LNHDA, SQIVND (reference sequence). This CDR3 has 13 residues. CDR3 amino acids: CASSIRSFYGYTF. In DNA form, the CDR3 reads TGTGCCAGTAGTATTAGGTCCTTCTATGGCTACACCTTC.

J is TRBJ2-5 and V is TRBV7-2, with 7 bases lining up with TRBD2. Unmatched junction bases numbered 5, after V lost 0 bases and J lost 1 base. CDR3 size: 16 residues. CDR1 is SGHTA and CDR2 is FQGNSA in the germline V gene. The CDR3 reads CASSLAASGTQETQYF. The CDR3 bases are TGTGCCAGCAGCTTAGCGGCTAGCGGAACCCAAGAGACCCAGTACTTC.